This T cell receptor beta chain was profiled in a study of blood T cells in healthy people across ages. About the study: Template-switching capture recovered about one barcoded beta molecule per two T cells.

The use of a sample-barcoded 5' primer and a J-beta primer mix characterized a second PCR of about 7 to 12 cycles. TCRdb independently ran MiXCR on the 5' RACE reads; one entry per CDR3 protein. The sample lists 550,000 to 650,000 distinct CDR3 sequences, roughly a quarter occurring once. Germline loops: CDR1 MNHEY, CDR2 SVGAGI. This CDR3 is built from 14 residues. The trim removed 6 bases at V and 8 bases at J, leaving 8 bases unmatched. The same data also contributed to another study, on T cells of mothers and their children. That work adds: Overlap measured in related mother-child pairs was slightly, non-significantly higher than in unrelated pairs.

This sequence originates from a boy younger than 10 in good health. The chain uses TRBV6-5 and TRBJ2-1, with TRBD2 matching over 9 bases. Sequences were obtained from blood. The CDR3 here is CASSYSGSGYEQFF. In nucleotides, the CDR3 is TGTGCCAGCAGCTATAGCGGGAGTGGGTATGAGCAGTTCTTC.